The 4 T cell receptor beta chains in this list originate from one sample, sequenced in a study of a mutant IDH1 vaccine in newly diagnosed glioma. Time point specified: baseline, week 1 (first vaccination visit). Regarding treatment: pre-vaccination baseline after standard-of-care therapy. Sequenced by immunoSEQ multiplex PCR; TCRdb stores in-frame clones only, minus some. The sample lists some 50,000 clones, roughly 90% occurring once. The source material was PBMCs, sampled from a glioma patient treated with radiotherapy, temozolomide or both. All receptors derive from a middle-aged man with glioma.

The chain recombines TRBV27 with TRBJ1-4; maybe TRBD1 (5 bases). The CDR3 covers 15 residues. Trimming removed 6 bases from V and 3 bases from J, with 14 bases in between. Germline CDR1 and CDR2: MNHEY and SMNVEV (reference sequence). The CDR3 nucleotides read TGTGCCAGCAGCCGAGGTGGGGGAGCTAATGAAAAACTGTTTTTT. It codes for CASSRGGGANEKLFF.

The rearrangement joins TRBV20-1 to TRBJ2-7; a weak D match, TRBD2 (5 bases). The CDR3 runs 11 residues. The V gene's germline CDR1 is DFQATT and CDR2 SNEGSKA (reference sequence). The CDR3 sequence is CSSRARREQYF. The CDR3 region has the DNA TGCAGCTCGAGGGCCCGCAGGGAGCAGTACTTC.

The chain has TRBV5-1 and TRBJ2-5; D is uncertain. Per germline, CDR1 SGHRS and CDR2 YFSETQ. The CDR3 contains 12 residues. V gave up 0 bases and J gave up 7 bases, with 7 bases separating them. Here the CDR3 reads CASSLEPGTQYF. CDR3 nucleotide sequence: TGCGCCAGCAGCTTGGAGCCGGGGACCCAGTACTTC.

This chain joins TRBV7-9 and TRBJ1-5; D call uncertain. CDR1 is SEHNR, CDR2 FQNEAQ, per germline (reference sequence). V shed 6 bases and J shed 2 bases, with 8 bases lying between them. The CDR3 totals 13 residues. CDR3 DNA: TGTGCCAGCAGTCACGGAGGCAATCAGCCCCAGCATTTT. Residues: CASSHGGNQPQHF.